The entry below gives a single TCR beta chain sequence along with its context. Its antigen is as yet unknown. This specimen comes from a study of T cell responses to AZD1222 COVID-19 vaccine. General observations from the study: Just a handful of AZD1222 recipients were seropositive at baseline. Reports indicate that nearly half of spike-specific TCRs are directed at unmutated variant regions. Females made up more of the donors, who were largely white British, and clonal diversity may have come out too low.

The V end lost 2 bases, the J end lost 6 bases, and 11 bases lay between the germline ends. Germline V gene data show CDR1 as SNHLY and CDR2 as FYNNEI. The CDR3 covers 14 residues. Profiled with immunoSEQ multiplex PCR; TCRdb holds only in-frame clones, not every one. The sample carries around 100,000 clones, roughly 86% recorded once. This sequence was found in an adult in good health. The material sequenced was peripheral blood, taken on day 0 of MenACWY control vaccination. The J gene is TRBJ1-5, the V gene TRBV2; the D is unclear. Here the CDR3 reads CASSESSSRQPQHF. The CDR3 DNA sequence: TGTGCCAGCAGTGAATCGTCATCCCGTCAGCCCCAGCATTTT.